This TCR beta chain was documented in a study of cytomegalovirus exposure and HLA in healthy donors. Regarding the study as a whole: A few V segments could not be told apart, such as TRBV6-2 and TRBV6-3, and were left out. Later analysis found that TCR beta chains associated with HLA were more clonally expanded than other, equally common chains.

At collection, donors were nominally healthy, but unrecorded immune exposures were probable. 60 Vbeta and 13 Jbeta primers were used in PCR. In the study's own analysis: Unique TCR beta chains numbered approximately 80 million in a later analysis, with roughly 9.9 million shared. The data were produced by immunoSEQ multiplex PCR, yet TCRdb's version contains in-frame clones alone and is incomplete. That table gives V, J and clone size, and the DNA gave D and trimming. The sample holds 210,000 or so clones, 70% to 85% seen once. As for this clone: Its cognate antigen is unknown.

V lost 8 bases to trimming and J lost 0 bases, with 24 bases between them. Germline loops: CDR1 SQVTM, CDR2 ANQGSEA. The CDR3 loop spans 17 amino acids. V is TRBV29-1 and J is TRBJ2-3, with D perhaps TRBD2 (7 bases). This clonotype was sampled from a girl aged 2 to 10 in good health and CMV-seronegative. The sequenced material came from PBMCs. The DNA for the CDR3 is TGCAGCTCCCGAGGTCTGGGGGGGCCACTTAGCACAGATACGCAGTATTTT. It yields the protein CSSRGLGGPLSTDTQYF.